The 28 T cell receptor beta chains in this list originate from one sample, sequenced in a study of cytomegalovirus exposure and HLA in healthy donors. This PCR relied on a set of 60 Vbeta primers and 13 Jbeta primers. The assay was immunoSEQ multiplex PCR, and TCRdb's table has in-frame clones only and misses some. Altogether 150,000 to 200,000 clones are present, about 90% being singletons, with the ten largest covering 0.2% to 0.3%. Sequenced: PBMCs. Every receptor here comes from a girl in the first two years of life in good health and CMV-seronegative.

The gene calls are TRBV6-1 and TRBJ2-1; 7 bases map to TRBD2. Germline V lookup: CDR1 MNHNS, CDR2 SASEGT. Losses at the gene ends were 5 bases for V and 7 bases for J; bases not matched to a gene: 11. The CDR3 has 15 amino acids. The CDR3 loop is CASSPQPVGGNEQFF. CDR3 DNA sequence: TGTGCCAGCAGTCCCCAACCTGTGGGAGGGAATGAGCAGTTCTTC.

This clone has more than one count but fewer than ten. This chain connects TRBV4-2 to TRBJ1-2, with TRBD1 matching 10 bases. V was pared by 4 bases and J by 8 bases, with 10 bases of the junction left unmatched. This CDR3 is built from 15 residues. Germline V gene sequence: CDR1 LGHNA, CDR2 YNFKEQ. The CDR3 DNA follows: TGTGCCAGCAGCCTACGGACAGGGGGAAATAAAGGCTACACCTTC. It is translated as CASSLRTGGNKGYTF.

CDR3 nucleotides: TGTGCCAGCAGCTTGGCCCGGGTAGAAACAGATACGCAGTATTTT. This encodes CASSLARVETDTQYF. This chain uses TRBV5-6 with TRBJ2-3; D gene ambiguous. The V and J ends lost 0 bases and 3 bases respectively, with 11 bases between them. The CDR3 covers 15 residues. Per germline, CDR1 SGHDT and CDR2 YYEEEE.

The J gene is TRBJ2-4, the V gene TRBV6-8, with 11 bases that match TRBD2. Germline V gene lookup returns CDR1 MNHGY and CDR2 SAAAGT. J was trimmed by 4 bases and V by 0 bases; bases with no gene match: 8. The CDR3 runs 18 residues. For the CDR3, the DNA is TGTGCCAGCAGTTACTCTTCGGTAGCGGGGGGGCCAAAAAACATTCAGTACTTC. It specifies CASSYSSVAGGPKNIQYF.

The chain couples TRBV4-1 to TRBJ2-3; D is ambiguous. The germline CDR1 and CDR2 sequences are MGHRA and YSYEKL. Trimming took off 0 bases at V and 0 bases at J, with 7 bases between the two ends. The CDR3 has 15 amino acids. CDR3 nucleotides: TGCGCCAGCAGCCAAGACCGCGCTAGCACAGATACGCAGTATTTT. Its translation is CASSQDRASTDTQYF.

J is TRBJ2-5 and V is TRBV27; TRBD1 might be the D (5 bases). The ends were cut back, 5 bases at V and 0 bases at J, with 16 bases in the middle. This CDR3 comprises 16 residues. CDR1 is MNHEY and CDR2 is SMNVEV in the germline V gene (reference sequence). CDR3 amino acids: CASSPPPGKDQETQYF. CDR3 DNA sequence: TGTGCCAGCAGTCCCCCCCCAGGGAAGGACCAAGAGACCCAGTACTTC.

The chain couples TRBV30 to TRBJ2-2, with 10 bases that match TRBD2. Germline trimming cut 3 bases from V and 7 bases from J; bases unmatched to any gene: 11. Germline V gene data show CDR1 as GTSNPN and CDR2 as SVGIG (reference sequence). The length of the CDR3 is 16 residues. The CDR3 sequence: CAWRNSGRASGGELFF. DNA for the CDR3: TGTGCCTGGAGGAACAGCGGGAGGGCCTCCGGCGGGGAGCTGTTTTTT. The complete variable domain, with remaining parts taken from reference TRBV30 and TRBJ2-2, reads SQTIHQWPATLVQPVGSPLSLECTVEGTSNPNLYWYRQAAGRGLQLLFYSVGIGQISSEVPQNLSASRPQDRQFILSSKKLLLSDSGFYLCAWRNSGRASGGELFFGEGSRLTVL.

This chain links TRBV5-1 with TRBJ2-5, with D perhaps TRBD1 (6 bases). The CDR3 sequence is 15 residues long. Trimming cost V 1 base and J 3 bases, with 13 bases left between them. Germline CDR1 reads SGHRS; CDR2 reads YFSETQ. CDR3 residues: CASSLQDGTKETQYF. CDR3 DNA sequence: TGCGCCAGCAGCTTGCAGGACGGGACAAAAGAGACCCAGTACTTC.

The DNA for the CDR3 is TGCGCCAGCAGTGGGACAGGCCTTTCCTACGAGCAGTACTTC. Encoded protein: CASSGTGLSYEQYF. The rearrangement joins TRBV10-1 to TRBJ2-7, with TRBD1 identical over 7 bases. The CDR3 has 14 amino acids. The V and J ends lost 4 bases and 1 base, in that order; junction bases with no gene match: 4. Germline V gene sequence: CDR1 WNHNN, CDR2 SYGVQD (reference sequence).

V gene TRBV2 combines with J gene TRBJ1-1, with D unresolved. This CDR3 has 14 amino acids. CDR1 and CDR2 (germline): SNHLY, FYNNEI. V was shortened by 8 bases and J by 4 bases, with 17 bases between the two germline ends. The CDR3 loop reads CASDFFIGGTEAFF. CDR3 DNA: TGTGCCAGCGACTTTTTTATAGGTGGCACTGAAGCTTTCTTT.

The CDR3 DNA reads as TGCGCCAGCAGCTCCCTACAAATTGGGCTTGGGCAACTGTTTTTT. As protein: CASSSLQIGLGQLFF. V is TRBV4-3 and J is TRBJ1-4; no clear D gene. The CDR3 is 15 amino acids. The germline V and J ends were trimmed by 5 bases and 12 bases, with 22 bases remaining between them. Germline V gives CDR1 LGHNA, CDR2 YSLEER.

The chain recombines TRBV30 with TRBJ2-1; 7 bases map to TRBD1. The germline V gene encodes CDR1 GTSNPN and CDR2 SVGIG (reference sequence). This CDR3 is 12 amino acids long. V was clipped by 2 bases and J by 9 bases; unmatched bases: 4. Written as DNA, the CDR3 is TGTGCCTGGAGTTCACAGGGGACTGAGCAGTTCTTC. As protein: CAWSSQGTEQFF.

This chain links TRBV29-1 with TRBJ1-5, with no clear D. The germline V and J ends were trimmed by 6 bases and 2 bases, with 11 bases remaining between them. The V gene's germline CDR1 is SQVTM and CDR2 ANQGSEA. This CDR3 region has 13 residues. The CDR3 spells CSVGLGGNQPQHF. CDR3 DNA sequence: TGCAGCGTGGGTCTGGGAGGCAATCAGCCCCAGCATTTT.

The CDR3 loop reads CASSQDSGGGGSSPQHF. CDR3 DNA: TGTGCCAGCAGCCAAGATTCGGGGGGCGGCGGTTCGTCACCCCAGCATTTT. This sequence joins TRBV4-2 and TRBJ1-5, with TRBD1 as a possible D gene (6 bases). V dropped 0 bases and J dropped 10 bases, with 22 bases sitting between them. Germline CDR1 is LGHNA and CDR2 is YNFKEQ. The CDR3 runs to 17 residues.

The rearrangement uses TRBV4-1 and TRBJ2-1; D possibly corresponds to TRBD2 (7 bases). Germline assignment: CDR1 MGHRA and CDR2 YSYEKL. The length of the CDR3 is 13 residues. V lost 1 base and J lost 14, with 15 bases in between. The CDR3 DNA sequence: TGCGCCAGCAGCCAAGGCGGGGGCAGGGAGAAGTTCTTC. This gives the protein CASSQGGGREKFF.

In its sample, this clone was seen a few times. This chain uses TRBV5-1 with TRBJ1-2, with 10 nucleotides matching TRBD1. Trimming at V came to 4 bases and at J to 3 bases, leaving 9 bases not matched to a gene. This CDR3 has 16 residues. The germline gives CDR1 SGHRS, CDR2 YFSETQ. The CDR3 bases are TGCGCCAGCAGCCCATGGACAGGGGGAAGTGACTATGGCTACACCTTC. Translation: CASSPWTGGSDYGYTF.

The V gene is TRBV18, the J gene TRBJ2-2; weak D call: TRBD2 (5 bases). Germline values: CDR1 KGHSH, CDR2 LQKENI. The CDR3 consists of 16 residues. V lost 3 bases, J lost 7 bases, and 18 bases lay in between. The CDR3 loop reads CASSPLRTGSGGELFF. The CDR3 nucleotides read TGTGCCAGCTCACCTCTGCGGACGGGGAGCGGCGGGGAGCTGTTTTTT.

This chain connects TRBV9 to TRBJ2-7, with 9 bases aligning to TRBD1. From germline, CDR1 is SGDLS and CDR2 YYNGEE. With V trimmed by 2 bases and J by 2 bases, 8 bases remained unmatched. There are 16 residues in the CDR3. CDR3: CASSVGSGQGAYEQYF. The CDR3 bases are TGTGCCAGCAGCGTGGGGTCGGGACAGGGAGCCTACGAGCAGTACTTC.

This chain uses TRBV7-6 with TRBJ2-1, with 13 bases aligning to TRBD2. J lost 7 bases, V lost 1 base, and 7 bases had no gene match. CDR1 is SGHVS and CDR2 is FNYEAQ in the germline V gene. The CDR3 contains 17 residues. This CDR3 is CASSLETSGRMLNEQFF. For the CDR3, the DNA is TGTGCCAGCAGCTTAGAGACTAGCGGGAGGATGTTGAATGAGCAGTTCTTC.

The V gene is TRBV5-1, the J gene TRBJ2-3; 7 nucleotides agree with TRBD1. The J segment lost 1 base and the V segment lost 4 bases, leaving 9 bases of the junction unmatched. The CDR3 is made up of 16 amino acids. CDR1 is SGHRS, CDR2 YFSETQ, per germline. The chain's CDR3 is CASSPAQGTGTDTQYF. CDR3 coding DNA: TGCGCCAGCAGCCCCGCACAGGGGACGGGCACAGATACGCAGTATTTT.

The J gene is TRBJ2-1, the V gene TRBV2, with D hard to call. The CDR3 is made up of 13 amino acids. Germline loops: CDR1 SNHLY, CDR2 FYNNEI. The V end lost 8 bases, the J end lost 0 bases, and 8 bases lay between the germline ends. The CDR3 protein is CASSSLSYNEQFF. The CDR3 DNA reads TGTGCCAGCTCGTCCCTCTCCTACAATGAGCAGTTCTTC.

The chain links TRBV2 to TRBJ2-5; TRBD2 might be the D (6 bases). The CDR3 loop spans 16 amino acids. Trimming stripped 5 bases from V and 1 base from J, with 17 bases between. Germline-derived CDR1 and CDR2 are SNHLY and FYNNEI. For the CDR3, the DNA is TGTGCCAGCAGTACTTGGTTCAGGGACTTCCAAGAGACCCAGTACTTC. Translation: CASSTWFRDFQETQYF.

This chain links TRBV11-2 with TRBJ2-7, with 7 bases matching TRBD2. CDR1 SGHAT and CDR2 FQNNGV come from the germline V gene. J was trimmed by 5 bases and V by 0 bases; bases with no gene match: 10. This CDR3 is 16 amino acids long. DNA of the CDR3: TGTGCCAGCAGCTTAGAGTCGCGGGGGTGGCCCCACGAGCAGTACTTC. The encoded protein is CASSLESRGWPHEQYF.

The chain couples TRBV2 to TRBJ1-6; D is possibly TRBD1 (6 bases). Trimming removed 7 bases from V and 9 bases from J, with 16 bases in between. This CDR3 has 14 amino acids. Germline V lookup: CDR1 SNHLY, CDR2 FYNNEI. The CDR3 DNA reads as TGTGCCAGCACTAAGAGACAGGACGGTTCACCCCTCCACTTT. Translation: CASTKRQDGSPLHF.

The V and J genes are TRBV7-9 and TRBJ2-5; 11 bases map to TRBD2. J lost 0 bases, V lost 3 bases, and 3 bases had no gene match. The V gene's germline CDR1 is SEHNR and CDR2 FQNEAQ (reference sequence). The CDR3 runs 16 residues. The CDR3, as DNA: TGTGCCAGCAGCTTGGTAGCGGGAGGGTACCAAGAGACCCAGTACTTC. This translates into CASSLVAGGYQETQYF.

This clone has just a few counts. J is TRBJ2-1 and V is TRBV5-1; 12 positions agree with TRBD2. Germline lookup yields CDR1 SGHRS and CDR2 YFSETQ. The CDR3 extends over 15 amino acids. J gave up 7 bases and V 4 bases, and 6 bases lay outside the gene matches. Here the CDR3 DNA reads TGCGCCAGCAGCCTAGCGGGAGGGGCGTGGAATGAGCAGTTCTTC. Protein product: CASSLAGGAWNEQFF.

The rearrangement links TRBV18 to TRBJ2-7; tentatively, D is TRBD1 (6 bases). V lost 4 bases and J lost 3, with 13 bases in between. The CDR3 extends over 14 amino acids. Germline V gene sequence: CDR1 KGHSH, CDR2 LQKENI. The CDR3 nucleotides read TGTGCCAGCTCACGGCTAGACAGGAACTACGAGCAGTACTTC. Residues: CASSRLDRNYEQYF.

The J gene is TRBJ2-7, the V gene TRBV18; weak D call: TRBD1 (5 bases). Germline V gene lookup returns CDR1 KGHSH and CDR2 LQKENI. This CDR3 spans 16 amino acids. V lost 2 bases and J lost 3, with 17 bases in between. The CDR3 protein is CASSPGKGEVDYEQYF. CDR3 nucleotides: TGTGCCAGCTCACCAGGGAAAGGGGAAGTAGACTACGAGCAGTACTTC.